This T cell receptor (beta chain) was sequenced for a study of blood T cell repertoires in COVID-19. Study details: The cDNA or gDNA used as material had been derived from T cells, B-cell-depleted T cells, or PBMCs.

The data were produced by immunoSEQ multiplex PCR, yet TCRdb's version contains in-frame clones alone and is incomplete. The sample has around 240,000 clones, 86% seen once. The CDR3 loop spans 15 amino acids. V was clipped by 0 bases and J by 4 bases, with 9 bases between them. Germline-derived CDR1 and CDR2 are MNHEY and SVGAGI. Sample: PBMCs or T cells enriched from blood (not recorded which). This chain uses TRBV6-5 with TRBJ2-2; TRBD1 might be the D (6 bases). The sequence was obtained from a woman in her forties or fifties who had recovered from COVID-19. CDR3 coding DNA: TGTGCCAGCAGTTACTCAGCAGGGGCCACCGGGGAGCTGTTTTTT. This sequence encodes CASSYSAGATGELFF.